Below, one T cell receptor (beta chain) is given with its context. These data belong to a study of shared clonotypes between healthy human individuals. It was CD45RO-negative cells, positively selected for CCR7, that made up naive CD8 cells, with terminally differentiated effector memory CD45RA+ cells excluded. Produced via immunoSEQ multiplex PCR; TCRdb's table is partial and in-frame only. The sample lists about 700,000 clones; 92% were seen once. Sequenced material: naive CD8+ T cells sorted from blood. The receptor comes from a man aged 30 to 45 in good health.

CDR3 region: CASSQDSGGGYGYTF. The CDR3 DNA sequence: TGCGCCAGCAGCCAAGATTCGGGGGGCGGTTATGGCTACACCTTC. The chain carries TRBV4-1 and TRBJ1-2, with D possibly matching TRBD1 (6 bases). V shed 0 bases and J shed 5 bases, with 13 bases lying between them. The CDR3 is 15 residues long. Germline loops: CDR1 MGHRA, CDR2 YSYEKL.